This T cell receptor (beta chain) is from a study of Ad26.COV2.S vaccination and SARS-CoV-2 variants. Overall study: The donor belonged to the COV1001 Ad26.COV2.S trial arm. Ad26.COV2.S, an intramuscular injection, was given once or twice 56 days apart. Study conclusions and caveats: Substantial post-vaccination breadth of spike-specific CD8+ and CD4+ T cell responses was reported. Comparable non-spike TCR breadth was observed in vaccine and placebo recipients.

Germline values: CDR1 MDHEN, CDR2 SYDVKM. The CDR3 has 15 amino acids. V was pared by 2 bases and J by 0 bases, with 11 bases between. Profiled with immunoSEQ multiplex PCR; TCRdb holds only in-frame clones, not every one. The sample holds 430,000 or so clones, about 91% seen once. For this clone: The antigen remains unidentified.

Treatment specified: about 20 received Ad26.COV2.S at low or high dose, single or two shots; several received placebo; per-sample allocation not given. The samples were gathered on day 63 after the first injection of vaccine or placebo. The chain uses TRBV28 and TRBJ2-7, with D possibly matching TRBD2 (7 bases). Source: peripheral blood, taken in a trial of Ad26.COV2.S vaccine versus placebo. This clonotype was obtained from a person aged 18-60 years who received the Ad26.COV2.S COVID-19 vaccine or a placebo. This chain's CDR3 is CASSLGGASSYEQYF. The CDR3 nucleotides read TGTGCCAGCAGTTTAGGGGGGGCCAGCTCCTACGAGCAGTACTTC.